One and the same sample provided the 26 T cell receptor beta chains below, sequenced in a study of blood T cell repertoires in COVID-19. Using immunoSEQ multiplex PCR, the repertoire was profiled, and TCRdb retains in-frame clones only, with some absent. The sample has 120,000 or so clones; over 60% are singletons. Material: peripheral blood. Receptors originate from a man in his forties with active or convalescent COVID-19.

This chain uses TRBV10-2 with TRBJ2-7, with TRBD2 matching over 8 bases. The J segment lost 3 bases and the V segment lost 3 bases, leaving 4 bases of the junction unmatched. The CDR3 covers 14 residues. Germline-derived CDR1 and CDR2 are WSHSY and SAAADI. The CDR3 DNA is TGCGCCAGCAGTGAACTAGCGGTAGACTACGAGCAGTACTTC. It codes for CASSELAVDYEQYF.

The chain recombines TRBV7-2 with TRBJ2-7; D may be TRBD2 (6 bases). Trimming cost V 0 bases and J 2 bases, with 17 bases left between them. Looked up from germline, CDR1 is SGHTA and CDR2 is FQGNSA. The CDR3 extends over 17 amino acids. DNA for the CDR3: TGTGCCAGCAGCTTAGCGGCTAGCGTCAAATCCCCCTACGAGCAGTACTTC. It codes for CASSLAASVKSPYEQYF.

The rearrangement links TRBV28 to TRBJ2-7; 7 nucleotides agree with TRBD1. The CDR3 is 15 residues long. V gave up 5 bases and J gave up 3 bases; unmatched junction bases: 10. Looked up from germline, CDR1 is MDHEN and CDR2 is SYDVKM. The CDR3 region is CASSTREGTVYEQYF. CDR3 bases: TGTGCCAGCAGTACACGGGAAGGGACAGTCTACGAGCAGTACTTC.

V gene TRBV19 combines with J gene TRBJ1-4; TRBD1 might be the D (6 bases). Germline V lookup: CDR1 LNHDA, CDR2 SQIVND (reference sequence). The V end lost 5 bases, the J end lost 1 base, and 11 bases lay between the germline ends. This CDR3 has 15 amino acids. Written as DNA, the CDR3 is TGTGCCAGTAGTTTCACAGGGTTAACTAATGAAAAACTGTTTTTT. Residues: CASSFTGLTNEKLFF.

This clone was recorded a few times. J is TRBJ1-2 and V is TRBV19; D perhaps matches TRBD1 (6 bases). Looked up from germline, CDR1 is LNHDA and CDR2 is SQIVND (reference sequence). The V end lost 0 bases, the J end lost 7 bases, and 18 bases lay between the germline ends. The CDR3 contains 16 residues. The CDR3 protein is CASSIDPTGTISGYTF. DNA for the CDR3: TGTGCCAGTAGTATAGACCCGACCGGGACAATTTCTGGCTACACCTTC.

This clone was counted once. The chain combines TRBV6-5 with TRBJ1-3; 8 nucleotides line up with TRBD1. From germline, CDR1 is MNHEY and CDR2 SVGAGI. Germline trimming cut 6 bases from V and 0 bases from J; bases unmatched to any gene: 4. The CDR3 contains 15 residues. The chain's CDR3 is CASSPTGASGNTIYF. The CDR3 nucleotides read TGTGCCAGCAGCCCGACAGGGGCCTCTGGAAACACCATATATTTT.

V is TRBV10-3 and J is TRBJ1-2; tentative D call: TRBD1 (6 bases). V was trimmed by 6 bases and J by 6 bases, leaving 14 bases between them. Germline values: CDR1 ENHRY, CDR2 SYGVKD. The length of the CDR3 is 13 residues. DNA for the CDR3: TGTGCCATCAGCCAGACAGGAAAGGATGGCTACACCTTC. It encodes CAISQTGKDGYTF.

This clone has a single count. The genes are TRBV28 and TRBJ2-7; 7 positions agree with TRBD1. With V trimmed by 5 bases and J by 4 bases, 8 bases remained unmatched. Germline V lookup: CDR1 MDHEN, CDR2 SYDVKM. This CDR3 region has 14 residues. The CDR3 nucleotides read TGTGCCAGCAGTAACCCCAGGGGGAATTACGAGCAGTACTTC. Amino acid sequence: CASSNPRGNYEQYF.

This clone was seen a single time. Other DNA sequences in this specimen translate into the identical CDR3. CDR3 sequence (DNA): TGTGCCAGCAGCTTAGGAGGATCCACAGATACGCAGTATTTT. This codes for CASSLGGSTDTQYF. This chain connects TRBV11-3 to TRBJ2-3; D not certain. This CDR3 region has 14 residues. Germline V gene lookup returns CDR1 SGHNT and CDR2 YENEEA. The V end was cut by 1 base, the J end by 2 bases, with 7 bases between.

This clone was observed a single time. The V and J genes are TRBV4-3 and TRBJ1-2; tentative D call: TRBD1 (6 bases). The germline CDR1 and CDR2 sequences are LGHNA and YSLEER. CDR3 length: 15 residues. V dropped 0 bases and J dropped 6 bases, with 14 bases sitting between them. DNA of the CDR3: TGCGCCAGCAGCCAAGAAACGGGGACATTCGATGGCTACACCTTC. Its translation: CASSQETGTFDGYTF.

This chain connects TRBV29-1 to TRBJ1-2; tentative D call: TRBD1 (6 bases). V was pared by 6 bases and J by 6 bases, with 20 bases between. In germline, CDR1 is SQVTM, CDR2 ANQGSEA. This CDR3 is built from 14 residues. The DNA of the CDR3 is TGCAGCGTGGGAGGGGGGCGCGGAGAGGATGGCTACACCTTC. It is translated as CSVGGGRGEDGYTF.

The rearrangement joins TRBV18 to TRBJ1-2, with D possibly TRBD1 on 5 matching bases. The CDR3 is 15 residues long. V was trimmed by 2 bases and J by 2 bases, leaving 12 bases between them. The germline CDR1 and CDR2 sequences are KGHSH and LQKENI. The CDR3 is CASSPWNRPNYGYTF. CDR3 bases: TGTGCCAGCTCACCATGGAACAGGCCCAACTATGGCTACACCTTC.

The chain carries TRBV28 and TRBJ2-1; TRBD1 matches at 9 bases. Germline CDR1 is MDHEN and CDR2 is SYDVKM. Trimming at V came to 6 bases and at J to 0 bases, leaving 3 bases not matched to a gene. CDR3 length equals 15 residues. The CDR3 protein is CASRNRGPSYNEQFF. In DNA, the CDR3 is TGTGCCAGCAGGAACAGGGGGCCCTCCTACAATGAGCAGTTCTTC.

The chain has TRBV7-9 and TRBJ1-5; D call uncertain. CDR1 is SEHNR, CDR2 FQNEAQ, per germline (reference sequence). The CDR3 runs to 16 residues. The V end was cut by 1 base, the J end by 0 bases, with 10 bases between. This CDR3 reads CASSLGQINSNQPQHF. For the CDR3, the DNA is TGTGCCAGCAGCTTAGGACAAATTAATAGCAATCAGCCCCAGCATTTT.

Comment on this clone: Additional DNA sequences in this sample encode the identical CDR3. The gene calls are TRBV5-4 and TRBJ2-7, with D unresolved. V was shortened by 3 bases and J by 1 base, with 2 bases between the two germline ends. The CDR3 extends over 11 amino acids. Germline V gene data show CDR1 as SGHNT and CDR2 as YYREEE (reference sequence). The CDR3 reads CASSSSYEQYF. CDR3 DNA sequence: TGTGCCAGCAGCTCTTCCTACGAGCAGTACTTC.

The chain employs TRBV12-3 or TRBV12-4 and TRBJ2-5; D is undetermined. The CDR3 length is 13 residues. Trimming left V 3 bases short and J 4 bases short, with 9 bases between. The CDR3 coding sequence is TGTGCCAGCAGTTTCTCCCTGAGAGAGACCCAGTACTTC. Translated, it gives CASSFSLRETQYF.

This CDR3 reads CASRVTLADTQYF. The CDR3 coding sequence is TGTGCCAGCAGGGTTACTCTAGCAGATACGCAGTATTTT. The rearrangement uses TRBV6-5 and TRBJ2-3; D unresolved. This CDR3 is built from 13 residues. The germline gives CDR1 MNHEY, CDR2 SVGAGI. Trimming pared 6 bases from V and 4 bases from J, leaving 11 bases between.

This clone was observed a handful of times. This rearrangement joins TRBV7-9 to TRBJ1-5; D gene ambiguous. CDR3 length equals 12 residues. Trimming removed 5 bases at V and 9 bases at J, with 11 bases between. The germline V gene encodes CDR1 SEHNR and CDR2 FQNEAQ (reference sequence). The CDR3 reads CASSQDITPQHF. In nucleotides, the CDR3 is TGTGCCAGCAGCCAAGACATCACGCCCCAGCATTTT.

The chain has TRBV28 and TRBJ2-7, with 8 bases matching TRBD2. The V gene's germline CDR1 is MDHEN and CDR2 SYDVKM. The CDR3 extends over 15 amino acids. Trimming removed 5 bases from V and 2 bases from J; junction bases left unmatched: 8. The CDR3 nucleotides are TGTGCCAGCAGTGTCCCGGGGGGGGCCGCCTACGAGCAGTACTTC. Amino acids: CASSVPGGAAYEQYF.

The V gene is TRBV5-8, the J gene TRBJ2-7; 8 bases fit TRBD1. The CDR3 totals 13 residues. After removal of 5 bases from V and 6 bases from J, the junction contained 7 bases not matched to a gene. CDR1 SGHTS and CDR2 YDEGEE come from the germline V gene. The DNA of the CDR3 is TGTGCCAGCAGGGTATACAGGGGGAGCGAGCAGTACTTC. It yields the protein CASRVYRGSEQYF.

This clone has more than one count but fewer than ten. The genes are TRBV6-6 and TRBJ2-2, with D possibly being TRBD2 (6 bases). The CDR3 consists of 15 residues. V was trimmed by 7 bases and J by 5 bases, leaving 17 bases between them. Looked up from germline, CDR1 is MNHNY and CDR2 is SVGAGI (reference sequence). The CDR3 DNA reads as TGTGCCAGCAAAGCGGGCCAGGGTCGGACCGGGGAGCTGTTTTTT. This sequence encodes CASKAGQGRTGELFF.

This clone was seen many times. The J gene is TRBJ1-1, the V gene TRBV2; D ambiguous. V was trimmed by 8 bases and J by 0 bases, leaving 10 bases between them. The CDR3 loop spans 13 amino acids. Per germline, CDR1 SNHLY and CDR2 FYNNEI. The CDR3 DNA reads as TGTGCCAGCTATCGGGGAATGAACACTGAAGCTTTCTTT. Translating it yields CASYRGMNTEAFF. The complete variable domain, with remaining parts taken from reference TRBV2 and TRBJ1-1, reads EPEVTQTPSHQVTQMGQEVILRCVPISNHLYFYWYRQILGQKVEFLVSFYNNEISEKSEIFDDQFSVERPDGSNFTLKIRSTKLEDSAMYFCASYRGMNTEAFFGQGTRLTVV.

The J gene is TRBJ1-3, the V gene TRBV27; the D is unclear. The CDR3 sequence is 15 residues long. CDR1 MNHEY and CDR2 SMNVEV come from the germline V gene (reference sequence). V was pared by 6 bases and J by 0 bases, with 12 bases between. The CDR3 loop reads CASRRSGVSGNTIYF. CDR3 sequence (DNA): TGTGCCAGCAGACGAAGCGGCGTCTCTGGAAACACCATATATTTT.

V is TRBV9 and J is TRBJ2-2; D is ambiguous. The CDR3 runs 16 residues. Germline V CDR1 and CDR2: SGDLS, YYNGEE. V was shortened by 3 bases and J by 4 bases, with 16 bases between the two germline ends. The CDR3 nucleotides are TGTGCCAGCAGCGCCCCCGCGGAAGTAGTCACCGGGGAGCTGTTTTTT. Its protein is CASSAPAEVVTGELFF.

This clone appeared once. The V gene is TRBV28, the J gene TRBJ2-3, with 8 bases matching TRBD2. The CDR3 is made up of 16 amino acids. Germline-derived CDR1 and CDR2 are MDHEN and SYDVKM. The ends lost 9 bases at V and 2 bases at J; junction bases unmatched: 13. For the CDR3, the DNA is TGTGCCAGTGGGGTAGCGGGGCCCTCTTACACAGATACGCAGTATTTT. Its translation: CASGVAGPSYTDTQYF.

This chain uses TRBV7-9 with TRBJ1-5, with D perhaps TRBD1 (5 bases). The CDR3 has 14 residues. Germline loops: CDR1 SEHNR, CDR2 FQNEAQ (reference sequence). Trimming took 1 base from V and 3 from J, leaving 7 bases between them. CDR3 sequence: CASSLEGLNQPQHF. In DNA, the CDR3 is TGTGCCAGCAGCTTAGAGGGGCTCAATCAGCCCCAGCATTTT.